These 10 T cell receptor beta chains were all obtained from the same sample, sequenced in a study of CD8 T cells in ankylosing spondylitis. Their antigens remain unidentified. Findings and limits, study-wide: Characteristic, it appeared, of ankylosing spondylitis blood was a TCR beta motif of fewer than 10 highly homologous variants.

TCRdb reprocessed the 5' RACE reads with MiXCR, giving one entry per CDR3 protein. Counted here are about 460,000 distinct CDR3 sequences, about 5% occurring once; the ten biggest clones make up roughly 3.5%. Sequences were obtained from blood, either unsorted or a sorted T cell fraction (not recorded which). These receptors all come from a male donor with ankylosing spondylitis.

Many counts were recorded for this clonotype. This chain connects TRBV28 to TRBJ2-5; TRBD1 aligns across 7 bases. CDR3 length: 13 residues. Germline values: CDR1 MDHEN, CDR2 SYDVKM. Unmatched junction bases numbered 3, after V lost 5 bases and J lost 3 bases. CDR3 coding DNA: TGTGCCAGCAGTGAGGGGACAGAAGAGACCCAGTACTTC. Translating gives CASSEGTEETQYF.

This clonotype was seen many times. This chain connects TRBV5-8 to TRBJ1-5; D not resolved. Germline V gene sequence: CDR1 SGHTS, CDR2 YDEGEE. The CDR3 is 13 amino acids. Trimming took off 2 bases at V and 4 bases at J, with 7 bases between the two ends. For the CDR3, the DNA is TGTGCCAGCAGCTTTCGACTAAATCAGCCCCAGCATTTT. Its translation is CASSFRLNQPQHF.

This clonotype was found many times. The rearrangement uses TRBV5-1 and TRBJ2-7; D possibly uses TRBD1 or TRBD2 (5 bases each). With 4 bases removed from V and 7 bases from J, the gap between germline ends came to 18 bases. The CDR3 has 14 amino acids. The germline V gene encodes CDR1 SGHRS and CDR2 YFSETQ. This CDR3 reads CASSAGTEFGEQYF. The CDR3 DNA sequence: TGCGCCAGCAGCGCCGGGACCGAGTTCGGGGAGCAGTACTTC. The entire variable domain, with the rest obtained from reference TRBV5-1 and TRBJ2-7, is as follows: KAGVTQTPRYLIKTRGQQVTLSCSPISGHRSVSWYQQTPGQGLQFLFEYFSETQRNKGNFPGRFSGRQFSNSRSEMNVSTLELGDSALYLCASSAGTEFGEQYFGPGTRLTVT.

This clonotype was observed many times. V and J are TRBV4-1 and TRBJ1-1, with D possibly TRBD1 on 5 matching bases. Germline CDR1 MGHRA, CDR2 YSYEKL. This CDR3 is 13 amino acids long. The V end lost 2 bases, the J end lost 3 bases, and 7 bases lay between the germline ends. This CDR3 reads CASSQRGDTEAFF. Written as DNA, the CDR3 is TGCGCCAGCAGCCAACGAGGGGACACTGAAGCTTTCTTT.

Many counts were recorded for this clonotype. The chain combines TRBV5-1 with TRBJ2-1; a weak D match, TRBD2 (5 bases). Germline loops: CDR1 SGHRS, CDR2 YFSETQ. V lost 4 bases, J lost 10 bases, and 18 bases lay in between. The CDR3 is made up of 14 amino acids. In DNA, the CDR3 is TGCGCCAGCAGCCAAACTAGTTACGGACGAGAGCAGTTCTTC. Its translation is CASSQTSYGREQFF.

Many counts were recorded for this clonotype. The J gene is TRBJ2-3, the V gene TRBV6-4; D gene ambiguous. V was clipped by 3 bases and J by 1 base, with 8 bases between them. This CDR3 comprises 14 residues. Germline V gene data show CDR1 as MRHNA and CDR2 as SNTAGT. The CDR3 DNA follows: TGTGCCAGCAGTGAAGACACCCGCACAGATACGCAGTATTTT. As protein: CASSEDTRTDTQYF.

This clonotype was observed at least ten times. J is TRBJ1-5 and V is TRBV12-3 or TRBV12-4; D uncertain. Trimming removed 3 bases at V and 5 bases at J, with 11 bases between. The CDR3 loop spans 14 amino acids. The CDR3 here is CASSLRPGDQPQHF. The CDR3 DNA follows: TGTGCCAGCAGTTTGCGACCCGGGGATCAGCCCCAGCATTTT.

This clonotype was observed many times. In DNA form, the CDR3 reads TGTGCCAGCGGGGATTTGGGGGACAGGGAACTCTTTAACTATGGCTACACCTTC. Translated, it gives CASGDLGDRELFNYGYTF. The V call is TRBV28, the J call TRBJ1-2; 9 nucleotides agree with TRBD1. The germline gives CDR1 MDHEN, CDR2 SYDVKM. V shed 8 bases, J shed 1 base, and the junction held 17 bases outside the gene matches. There are 18 residues in the CDR3.

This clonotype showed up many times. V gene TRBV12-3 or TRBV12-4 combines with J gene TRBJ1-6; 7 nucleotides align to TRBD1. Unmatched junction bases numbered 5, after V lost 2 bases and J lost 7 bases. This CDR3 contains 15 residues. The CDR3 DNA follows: TGTGCCAGCAGTTTACGGGACAGTAGGAATTCACCCCTCCACTTT. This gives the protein CASSLRDSRNSPLHF.

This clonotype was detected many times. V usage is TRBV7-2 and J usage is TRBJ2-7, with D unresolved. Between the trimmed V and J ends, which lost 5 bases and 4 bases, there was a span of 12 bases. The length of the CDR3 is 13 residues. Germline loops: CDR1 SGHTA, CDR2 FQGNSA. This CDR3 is CASSRPAEYEQYF. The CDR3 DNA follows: TGTGCCAGCAGCCGACCCGCCGAGTACGAGCAGTACTTC.